These T cell receptor beta chains were read from a single sample in a study of cytomegalovirus exposure and HLA in healthy donors. Data came from immunoSEQ multiplex PCR; TCRdb stores just in-frame clones and leaves some out. The sample contains around 120,000 clones, 80% of which appear only once. Sequencing was done on a sample of PBMCs. These TCRs come from a female donor in good health and CMV-seropositive. The CDR3 runs from the conserved cysteine through the conserved F or W. D genes are given only for firm matches. A clone size is listed for some rows: how often the clone was seen (once, few, many), or a class if it is expanded.

d_gene,v_gene,j_gene,len,abundance,CDR3nt,CDR3aa
TRBD1,TRBV19,TRBJ2-2,16,.,TGTGCCAGTAGTCGGGCAGGACAGGGTTTCACCGGGGAGCTGTTTTTT,CASSRAGQGFTGELFF
.,TRBV27,TRBJ2-1,14,.,TGTGCCAGCAGCCCCCAGGGGTGGTACAATGAGCAGTTCTTC,CASSPQGWYNEQFF
.,TRBV7-9,TRBJ1-1,11,.,TGTGCCAGCAGCTTAACACCTGAAGCTTTCTTT,CASSLTPEAFF
TRBD2,TRBV4-3,TRBJ2-2,19,.,TGCGCCAGCAGCCAAGAAGGACTAGCGGGGGGGCCTAGCACCGGGGAGCTGTTTTTT,CASSQEGLAGGPSTGELFF
TRBD1,TRBV5-4,TRBJ1-2,15,few,TGTGCCAGCAGCCTGAACAGGGGGCTTGGATATGGCTACACCTTC,CASSLNRGLGYGYTF
TRBD1,TRBV29-1,TRBJ2-3,13,.,TGCAGCGTTGAACAGGGGGCCGGAGATACGCAGTATTTT,CSVEQGAGDTQYF
.,TRBV7-2,TRBJ1-2,13,.,TGTGCCAGCAGCTTGGGCAGGAACTATGGCTACACCTTC,CASSLGRNYGYTF
.,TRBV5-1,TRBJ1-1,15,.,TGCGCCAGCAGCTTTCGAGGCACTGTCCCCACTGAAGCTTTCTTT,CASSFRGTVPTEAFF
.,TRBV9,TRBJ2-3,15,.,TGTGCCAGCAGCGCCAGACATTTAAGCACAGATACGCAGTATTTT,CASSARHLSTDTQYF
.,TRBV9,TRBJ2-5,14,.,TGTGCCAGCAGCGTAGCAGGGGCGGCTGAGACCCAGTACTTC,CASSVAGAAETQYF
.,TRBV7-9,TRBJ1-6,14,.,TGTGCCAGCACCTCCGGAGGGGAGGGTTCACCCCTCCACTTT,CASTSGGEGSPLHF
.,TRBV4-3,TRBJ2-7,15,.,TGCGCCAGCAGCCAAGAGTGGATGGGAGCCTACGGGCAGTACTTC,CASSQEWMGAYGQYF
TRBD2,TRBV27,TRBJ2-7,16,.,TGTGCCAGCAGTTTAGGCCAGCGGGGGGGCCGATACGAGCAGTACTTC,CASSLGQRGGRYEQYF
TRBD1,TRBV7-2,TRBJ2-7,13,.,TGTGCCAGCAGCCCCAACCAACAGGGGGCCCAGTACTTC,CASSPNQQGAQYF
.,TRBV18,TRBJ1-5,15,once,TGTGCCAGCTCAGCTCGGACATTAGACTATCAGCCCCAGCATTTT,CASSARTLDYQPQHF
.,TRBV7-9,TRBJ2-6,17,.,TGTTCCAGCAGAGTAAGACAGGACAGCTCTGGGGCCAACGTCCTGACTTTC,CSSRVRQDSSGANVLTF
.,TRBV4-2,TRBJ1-1,11,once,TGTGCCGTAGGGAGGAACACTGAAGCTTTCTTT,CAVGRNTEAFF
TRBD2,TRBV15,TRBJ2-7,16,once,TGTGCCACCAGCAGGGGTACTAGCGGGGCTTTAGACGAGCAGTACTTC,CATSRGTSGALDEQYF
.,TRBV30,TRBJ1-2,12,.,TGTGCCTGGAAGGGGGTGTGGTACGGCTACACCTTC,CAWKGVWYGYTF
.,TRBV7-6,TRBJ2-7,13,.,TGTGCCAGCAGCTTCCAAACAGAAGTCGAGCAGTACTTC,CASSFQTEVEQYF
TRBD2,TRBV7-2,TRBJ2-1,16,.,TGTGCCAGCAGCCCGACTAGCGGGGGTAGGTACAATGAGCAGTTCTTC,CASSPTSGGRYNEQFF
.,TRBV4-1,TRBJ2-2,13,few,TGCGCCAGCAGCCAGTTAGCAACCGGGGAGCTGTTTTTT,CASSQLATGELFF
TRBD1,TRBV7-9,TRBJ1-1,13,once,TGTGCCGGGCGGGGACAGGTGAACACTGAAGCTTTCTTT,CAGRGQVNTEAFF
TRBD1,TRBV4-2,TRBJ2-7,13,.,TGTGCCAGCAGCCCGGACAGGGGGCACGAGCAGTACTTC,CASSPDRGHEQYF
.,TRBV5-4,TRBJ1-2,13,.,TGTGCCAGCAGCTTGACAGGAGCGGGCGGCTACACCTTC,CASSLTGAGGYTF
TRBD1,TRBV4-3,TRBJ2-2,17,.,TGCGCCAGCAGCCGATTGGGCACGGACAGGGGAATCGGGGAGCTGTTTTTT,CASSRLGTDRGIGELFF
TRBD1,TRBV6-6,TRBJ2-7,14,.,TGTGCCAGCACCCGAACAGGGGGCCCCTACGAGCAGTACTTC,CASTRTGGPYEQYF
.,TRBV19,TRBJ1-1,15,few,TGTGCCAGCCAGTCGCCAGGCCACATGAACACTGAAGCTTTCTTT,CASQSPGHMNTEAFF
TRBD2,TRBV5-1,TRBJ2-3,15,.,TGCGCCAGCAGCTACGCGCGGACTAGCGAATATACGCAGTATTTT,CASSYARTSEYTQYF
.,TRBV30,TRBJ2-7,11,.,TGTGCCTGGAGTGTCGGTGACGAGCAGTACTTC,CAWSVGDEQYF
TRBD1,TRBV19,TRBJ2-2,14,.,TGTGCCAGTTGCGGACAGGGGAACACCGGGGAGCTGTTTTTT,CASCGQGNTGELFF
.,TRBV2,TRBJ1-1,15,.,TGTGCCAGCAGTGAATTCGGTCAAGAGAACACTGAAGCTTTCTTT,CASSEFGQENTEAFF
.,TRBV6-6,TRBJ2-7,16,.,TGTGCCAGCAGTTACCCCCATGGGGCAGGGCCCTACGAGCAGTACTTC,CASSYPHGAGPYEQYF
.,TRBV7-3,TRBJ2-2,14,.,TGTGCCAGCAGCTCCTCAGTGAACACCGGGGAGCTGTTTTTT,CASSSSVNTGELFF
.,TRBV5-4,TRBJ1-2,12,.,TGTGCCAGCAGCGAGGGTAACTATGGCTACACCTTC,CASSEGNYGYTF
.,TRBV30,TRBJ2-7,14,.,TGTGCCTGGAGTGCGAAGGGGCTGGGATACGAGCAGTACTTC,CAWSAKGLGYEQYF
TRBD1,TRBV4-3,TRBJ1-2,15,.,TGCGCCAGCAGCGATACCGGGACAGGGCACTATGGCTACACCTTC,CASSDTGTGHYGYTF
.,TRBV29-1,TRBJ1-4,15,.,TGCAGCGTTGTAATCCGTTCCTCAGACTCTCAAACGCTGTTTTTT,CSVVIRSSDSQTLFF
.,TRBV7-9,TRBJ2-7,13,.,TGTGCCAGCGCCCCGGCGGGGTATTACGAGCAGTACTTC,CASAPAGYYEQYF
.,TRBV2,TRBJ2-5,13,.,TGTGCCAGCAGTAGGACAAGGCAAGAGACCCAGTACTTC,CASSRTRQETQYF
.,TRBV4-3,TRBJ1-2,14,.,TGCGCCAGCAGCCAGGTTGACAGAAACTATGGCTACACCTTC,CASSQVDRNYGYTF
.,TRBV7-9,TRBJ1-3,17,once,TGTGCCAGCAGCTTTCCCAACAGGGCCGCCGGACGAAACACCATATATTTT,CASSFPNRAAGRNTIYF
TRBD1,TRBV10-3,TRBJ1-2,13,.,TGTGCCACCAACCCCGCCGGACAGGGCGACTACACCTTC,CATNPAGQGDYTF
TRBD1,TRBV18,TRBJ1-1,16,.,TGTGCCAGCTCACCAGCCAACGGACAGGTGAACACTGAAGCTTTCTTT,CASSPANGQVNTEAFF
.,TRBV2,TRBJ2-7,12,few,TGTGCCAGCAGTGAAAGAGGCTACGAGCAGTACTTC,CASSERGYEQYF
.,TRBV11-2,TRBJ1-1,16,.,TGTGCCAGCAGCTTAGTCACAGCAGGGGTCTACACTGAAGCTTTCTTT,CASSLVTAGVYTEAFF
.,TRBV7-3,TRBJ2-1,12,.,TGTGCCAGCAGCTTAAATTGGGGCGAGCAGTTCTTC,CASSLNWGEQFF
.,TRBV5-4,TRBJ1-1,14,.,TGTGCCAGCAGCCAAGCAGGATCTGTCTCTGAAGCTTTCTTT,CASSQAGSVSEAFF
.,TRBV4-1,TRBJ2-1,14,.,TGCGCCAGCAGCCAAGAAGGGAAGGGAAGGGGACAGTTCTTC,CASSQEGKGRGQFF
TRBD2,TRBV5-4,TRBJ2-3,16,.,TGTGCCAGCAGCGCCACTCTAGCGGGGCGCACAGATACGCAGTATTTT,CASSATLAGRTDTQYF
.,TRBV28,TRBJ2-7,15,.,TGTGCCAGCAGCCGAGGGACTGGGGGGGCTTACGAGCAGTACTTC,CASSRGTGGAYEQYF
TRBD1,TRBV7-3,TRBJ1-2,15,.,TGTGCCAGCAGCTTAAGGGGACCACAGGGGTCTGGCTACACCTTC,CASSLRGPQGSGYTF